Described below is a single T cell receptor beta chain sequence and its context. This CDR3 has 15 amino acids. The germline gives CDR1 KGHSH, CDR2 LQKENI. V shed 0 bases and J shed 2 bases, with 8 bases lying between them. The sample belongs to a study of T cell responses to AZD1222 COVID-19 vaccine. Produced via immunoSEQ multiplex PCR; TCRdb's table is partial and in-frame only. The sample includes about 120,000 clones, around nine tenths of them seen just once. The receptor's source is an adult in good health. The chain combines TRBV18 with TRBJ1-5, with D perhaps TRBD1 (5 bases). Sequences were derived from peripheral blood, sampled on day 0 of AZD1222 vaccination. CDR3 sequence reads: CASSPPRGGNQPQHF. The DNA of the CDR3 is TGTGCCAGCTCACCACCTAGGGGAGGCAATCAGCCCCAGCATTTT.